This TCR beta chain was sequenced for a study of cytotoxic CD8 clonotypes in ibrutinib-treated CLL. The CDR3 loop spans 13 amino acids. Generated by immunoSEQ multiplex PCR, the TCRdb table keeps only in-frame clones and is missing some. The sample lists 45,000 to 65,000 clones; around four fifths were seen once. The origin of this receptor is a human donor with chronic lymphocytic leukemia. The chain combines TRBV21-1 with TRBJ2-1; the tabulated D call, TRBD2, remains unverified against the DNA. TRBV21-1 is tagged as a pseudogene. This sample comprised PBMCs, obtained after 24 months of ibrutinib treatment. The CDR3 DNA follows: TGTGCCAGCAGCCCCCCCGGGTACAATGAGCAGTTCTTC. It is translated as CASSPPGYNEQFF.